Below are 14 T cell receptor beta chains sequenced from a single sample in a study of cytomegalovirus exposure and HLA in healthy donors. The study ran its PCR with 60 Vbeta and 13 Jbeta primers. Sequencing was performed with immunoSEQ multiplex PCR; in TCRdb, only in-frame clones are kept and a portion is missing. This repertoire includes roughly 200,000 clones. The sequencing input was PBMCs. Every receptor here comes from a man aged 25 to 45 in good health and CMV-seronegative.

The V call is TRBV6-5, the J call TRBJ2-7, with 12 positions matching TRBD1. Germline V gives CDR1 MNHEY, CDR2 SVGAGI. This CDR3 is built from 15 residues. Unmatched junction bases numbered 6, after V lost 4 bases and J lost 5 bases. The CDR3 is CASSSRGTGGDEQYF. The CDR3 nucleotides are TGTGCCAGCAGTTCAAGGGGGACAGGGGGCGACGAGCAGTACTTC.

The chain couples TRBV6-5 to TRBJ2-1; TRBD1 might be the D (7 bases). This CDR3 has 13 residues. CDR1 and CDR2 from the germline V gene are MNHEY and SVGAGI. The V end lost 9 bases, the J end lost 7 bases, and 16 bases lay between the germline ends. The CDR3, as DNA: TGTGCCAGTAGGGGGCTAGCGTTTAATGAGCAGTTCTTC. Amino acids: CASRGLAFNEQFF.

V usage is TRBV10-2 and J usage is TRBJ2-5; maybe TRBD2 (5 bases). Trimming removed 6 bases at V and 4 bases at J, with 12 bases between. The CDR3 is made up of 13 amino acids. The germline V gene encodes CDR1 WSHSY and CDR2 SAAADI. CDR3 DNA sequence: TGCGCCAGCAGGGGAGAGGAGACAGAGACCCAGTACTTC. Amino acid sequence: CASRGEETETQYF.

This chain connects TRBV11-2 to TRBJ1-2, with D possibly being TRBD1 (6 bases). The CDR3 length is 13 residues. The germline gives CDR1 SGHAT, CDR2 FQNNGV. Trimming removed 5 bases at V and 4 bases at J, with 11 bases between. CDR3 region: CASSPQGFYGYTF. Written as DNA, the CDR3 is TGTGCCAGCAGCCCACAGGGATTCTATGGCTACACCTTC. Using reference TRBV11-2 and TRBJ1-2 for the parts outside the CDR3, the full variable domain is EAGVAQSPRYKIIEKRQSVAFWCNPISGHATLYWYQQILGQGPKLLIQFQNNGVVDDSQLPKDRFSAERLKGVDSTLKIQPAKLEDSAVYLCASSPQGFYGYTFGSGTRLTVV.

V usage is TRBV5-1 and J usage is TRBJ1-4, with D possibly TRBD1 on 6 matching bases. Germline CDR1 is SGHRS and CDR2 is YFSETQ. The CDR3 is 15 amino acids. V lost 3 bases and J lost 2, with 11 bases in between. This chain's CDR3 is CASSSLTGTNEKLFF. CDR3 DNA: TGCGCCAGCAGCTCCCTAACAGGGACTAATGAAAAACTGTTTTTT. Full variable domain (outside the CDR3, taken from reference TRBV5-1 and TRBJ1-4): KAGVTQTPRYLIKTRGQQVTLSCSPISGHRSVSWYQQTPGQGLQFLFEYFSETQRNKGNFPGRFSGRQFSNSRSEMNVSTLELGDSALYLCASSSLTGTNEKLFFGSGTQLSVL.

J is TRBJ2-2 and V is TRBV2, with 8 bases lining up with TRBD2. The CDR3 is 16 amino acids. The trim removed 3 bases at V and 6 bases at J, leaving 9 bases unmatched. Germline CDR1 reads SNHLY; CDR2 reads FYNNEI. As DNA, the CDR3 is TGTGCCAGCAGTGATCGCGGCGCGGGGGGACCCGGGGAGCTGTTTTTT. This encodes CASSDRGAGGPGELFF.

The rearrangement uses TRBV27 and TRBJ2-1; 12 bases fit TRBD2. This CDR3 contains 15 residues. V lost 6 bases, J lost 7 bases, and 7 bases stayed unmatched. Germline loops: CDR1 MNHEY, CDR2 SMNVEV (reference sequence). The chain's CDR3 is CASSQLAGGRNEQFF. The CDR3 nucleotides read TGTGCCAGCAGCCAGCTAGCGGGGGGGCGGAATGAGCAGTTCTTC.

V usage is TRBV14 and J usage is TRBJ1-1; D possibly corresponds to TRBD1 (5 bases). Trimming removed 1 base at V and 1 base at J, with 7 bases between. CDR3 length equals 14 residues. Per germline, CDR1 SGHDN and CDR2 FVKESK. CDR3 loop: CASSQVRGNTEAFF. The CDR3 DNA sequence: TGTGCCAGCAGCCAAGTTAGGGGGAACACTGAAGCTTTCTTT.

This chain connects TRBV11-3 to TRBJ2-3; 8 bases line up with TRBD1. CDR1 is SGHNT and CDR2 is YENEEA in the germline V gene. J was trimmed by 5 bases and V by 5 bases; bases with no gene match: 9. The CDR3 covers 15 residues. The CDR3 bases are TGTGCCAGCAGCCTAGGACAGGGTAGTCAAGATACGCAGTATTTT. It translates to CASSLGQGSQDTQYF.

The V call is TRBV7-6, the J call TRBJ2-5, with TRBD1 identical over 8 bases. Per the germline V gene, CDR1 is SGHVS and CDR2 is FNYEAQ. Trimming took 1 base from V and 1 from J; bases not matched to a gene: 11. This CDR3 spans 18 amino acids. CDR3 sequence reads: CASSLVISAGGTQETQYF. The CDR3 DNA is TGTGCCAGCAGCTTAGTGATATCGGCAGGGGGCACCCAAGAGACCCAGTACTTC.

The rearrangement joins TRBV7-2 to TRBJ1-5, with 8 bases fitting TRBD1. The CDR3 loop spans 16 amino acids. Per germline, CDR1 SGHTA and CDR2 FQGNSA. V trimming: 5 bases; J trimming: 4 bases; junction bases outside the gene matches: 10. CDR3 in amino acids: CASSTRPGQVNQPQHF. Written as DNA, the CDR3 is TGTGCCAGCAGCACCCGCCCGGGACAGGTTAATCAGCCCCAGCATTTT.

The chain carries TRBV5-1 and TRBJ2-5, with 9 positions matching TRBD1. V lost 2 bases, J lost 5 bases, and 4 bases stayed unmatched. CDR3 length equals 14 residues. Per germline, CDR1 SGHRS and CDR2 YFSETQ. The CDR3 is CASSLQGAKETQYF. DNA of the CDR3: TGCGCCAGCAGCTTACAGGGGGCGAAGGAGACCCAGTACTTC.

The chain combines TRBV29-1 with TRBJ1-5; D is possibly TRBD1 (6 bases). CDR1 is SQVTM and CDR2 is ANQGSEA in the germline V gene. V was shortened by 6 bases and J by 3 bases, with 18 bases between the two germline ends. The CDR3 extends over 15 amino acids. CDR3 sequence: CSVAASGQYNQPQHF. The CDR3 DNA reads TGCAGCGTCGCTGCCAGTGGACAGTACAATCAGCCCCAGCATTTT.

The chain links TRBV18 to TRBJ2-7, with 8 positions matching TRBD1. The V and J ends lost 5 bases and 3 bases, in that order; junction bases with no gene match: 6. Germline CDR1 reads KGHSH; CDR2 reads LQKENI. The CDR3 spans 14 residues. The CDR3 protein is CASSARQGNYEQYF. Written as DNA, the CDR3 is TGTGCCAGCTCAGCAAGACAGGGGAACTACGAGCAGTACTTC.